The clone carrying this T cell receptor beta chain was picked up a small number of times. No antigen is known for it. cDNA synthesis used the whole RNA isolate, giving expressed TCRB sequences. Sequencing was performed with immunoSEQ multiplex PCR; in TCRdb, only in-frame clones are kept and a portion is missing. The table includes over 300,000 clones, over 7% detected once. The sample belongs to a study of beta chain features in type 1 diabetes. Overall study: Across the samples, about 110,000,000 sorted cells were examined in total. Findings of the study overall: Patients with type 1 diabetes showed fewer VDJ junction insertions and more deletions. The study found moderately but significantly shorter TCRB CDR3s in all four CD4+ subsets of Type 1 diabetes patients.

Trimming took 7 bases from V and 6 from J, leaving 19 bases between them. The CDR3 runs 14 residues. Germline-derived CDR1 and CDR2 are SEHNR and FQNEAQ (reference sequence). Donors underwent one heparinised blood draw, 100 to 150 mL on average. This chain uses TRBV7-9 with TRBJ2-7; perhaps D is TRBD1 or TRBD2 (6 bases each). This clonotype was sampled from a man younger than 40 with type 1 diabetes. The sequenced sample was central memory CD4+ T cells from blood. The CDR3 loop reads CASTGGTTGSEQYF. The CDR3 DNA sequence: TGTGCCAGCACCGGGGGTACTACAGGGTCCGAGCAGTACTTC.